Shown below are 5 T cell receptor beta chains from a single sample sequenced in a study of identifying expanded T cells in peripheral blood. Generated by immunoSEQ multiplex PCR, the TCRdb table keeps only in-frame clones and is missing some. The sample yields 120,000 or so clones, approximately 80% seen once. The sequenced sample consisted of blood. These receptors came from a person between 18 and 70 years old in good health.

The V call is TRBV4-3, the J call TRBJ2-5; 8 nucleotides match TRBD2. CDR1 is LGHNA and CDR2 is YSLEER in the germline V gene. V shed 0 bases, J shed 5 bases, and the junction held 8 bases outside the gene matches. The CDR3 is 16 amino acids. The CDR3 DNA reads TGCGCCAGCAGCCAAGACTCAACGGGGGGGCGTGAGACCCAGTACTTC. Its protein product is CASSQDSTGGRETQYF.

CDR3: CASSEFGTGPTEAFF. CDR3 bases: TGTGCCAGCAGTGAATTCGGGACAGGTCCCACTGAAGCTTTCTTT. The chain combines TRBV2 with TRBJ1-1; 8 bases align to TRBD1. Germline lookup yields CDR1 SNHLY and CDR2 FYNNEI. The CDR3 length is 15 residues. V gave up 2 bases and J gave up 4 bases; unmatched junction bases: 6.

This rearrangement joins TRBV6-6 to TRBJ1-3; possibly TRBD1 for D (6 bases). The CDR3 covers 16 residues. The germline V and J ends were trimmed by 6 bases and 4 bases, with 19 bases remaining between them. Germline V gene sequence: CDR1 MNHNY, CDR2 SVGAGI (reference sequence). The CDR3 reads CASSLGAGAGGNTIYF. The CDR3 nucleotides are TGTGCCAGCAGCCTTGGGGCAGGGGCCGGAGGAAACACCATATATTTT.

This clone was observed a handful of times. The chain uses TRBV7-2 and TRBJ2-7; no reliable D call. The germline V gene encodes CDR1 SGHTA and CDR2 FQGNSA. The CDR3 runs to 11 residues. V was pared by 5 bases and J by 8 bases, with 10 bases between. Here the CDR3 reads CASSGQWQQYF. The CDR3 nucleotides are TGTGCCAGCAGCGGGCAGTGGCAGCAGTACTTC.

This chain joins TRBV10-3 and TRBJ1-1, with 8 positions matching TRBD1. The CDR3 spans 15 residues. The trim removed 3 bases at V and 5 bases at J, leaving 8 bases unmatched. Germline V gene sequence: CDR1 ENHRY, CDR2 SYGVKD. CDR3 bases: TGTGCCATCAGTGACAAACAGGGGGTAGAAACTGAAGCTTTCTTT. Protein: CAISDKQGVETEAFF.